Following are 31 T cell receptor beta chains from one sample sequenced in a study of blood T cell repertoires in COVID-19. TCRdb's table, derived via immunoSEQ multiplex PCR, lists solely in-frame clones and lacks some. The table has about 150,000 clones, 80% to 90% seen once. Sequenced sample: peripheral blood. Receptors were obtained from a woman in her 70s with acute or convalescent COVID-19.

The chain uses TRBV11-2 and TRBJ2-2; D gene unclear. Germline V gives CDR1 SGHAT, CDR2 FQNNGV. The CDR3 is made up of 16 amino acids. Trimming pared 1 base from V and 0 bases from J, leaving 9 bases between. The CDR3 protein is CASSLGMAANTGELFF. The CDR3 DNA is TGTGCCAGCAGCTTAGGGATGGCGGCGAACACCGGGGAGCTGTTTTTT.

V gene TRBV5-6 combines with J gene TRBJ1-4; D is undetermined. Germline V gene lookup returns CDR1 SGHDT and CDR2 YYEEEE. This CDR3 is built from 14 residues. Trimming removed 2 bases from V and 7 bases from J, with 12 bases in between. The CDR3 DNA sequence: TGTGCCAGCAGCTTTCGCGGGTCGGCTGAAAAACTGTTTTTT. Amino acids: CASSFRGSAEKLFF.

This sequence joins TRBV19 and TRBJ1-1; D gene unclear. Germline V gene sequence: CDR1 LNHDA, CDR2 SQIVND (reference sequence). The CDR3 loop spans 15 amino acids. Trimming removed 4 bases at V and 5 bases at J, with 17 bases between. The CDR3: CASSTPAGGRTEAFF. CDR3 DNA sequence: TGTGCCAGTAGTACCCCTGCAGGAGGCCGTACTGAAGCTTTCTTT.

The chain is built from TRBV18 and TRBJ2-6; D gene ambiguous. CDR1 is KGHSH, CDR2 LQKENI, per germline. Trimming removed 3 bases at V and 0 bases at J, with 3 bases between. CDR3 length equals 14 residues. CDR3 DNA: TGTGCCAGCTCACCTAGCTCTGGGGCCAACGTCCTGACTTTC. Translated, it gives CASSPSSGANVLTF.

A few counts support this clone. The J gene is TRBJ2-2, the V gene TRBV3-1 (or the pseudogene TRBV3-2), with D possibly TRBD1 on 6 matching bases. Trimming removed 6 bases from V and 5 bases from J, with 13 bases in between. Germline-derived CDR1 and CDR2 are LGHDT and YNNKEL (reference sequence). The CDR3 is made up of 14 amino acids. Written as DNA, the CDR3 is TGTGCCAGCAGAGCACAGGGCCTTACCGGGGAGCTGTTTTTT. Translation gives CASRAQGLTGELFF.

The V and J genes are TRBV10-2 and TRBJ2-2; 9 bases are shared with TRBD2. The CDR3 loop spans 16 amino acids. Per germline, CDR1 WSHSY and CDR2 SAAADI. The ends lost 7 bases at V and 4 bases at J; junction bases unmatched: 10. The CDR3 sequence is CASTTRGGDSTGELFF. CDR3 in DNA: TGCGCCAGCACGACGCGCGGGGGGGATAGCACCGGGGAGCTGTTTTTT.

This clone was counted between two and nine times. The chain combines TRBV6-1 with TRBJ1-5; D gene unclear. Trimming pared 3 bases from V and 3 bases from J, leaving 6 bases between. CDR3 size: 13 residues. The V gene's germline CDR1 is MNHNS and CDR2 SASEGT. The CDR3 sequence: CASSDRPNQPQHF. The DNA for the CDR3 is TGTGCCAGCAGTGATCGTCCCAATCAGCCCCAGCATTTT.

This sequence joins TRBV30 and TRBJ2-1; 7 nucleotides align to TRBD1. Looked up from germline, CDR1 is GTSNPN and CDR2 is SVGIG (reference sequence). The length of the CDR3 is 14 residues. V was clipped by 4 bases and J by 5 bases; unmatched bases: 8. As DNA, the CDR3 is TGTGCCTGGACTGTGACAGGGTGGAACAATGAGCAGTTCTTC. It yields the protein CAWTVTGWNNEQFF.

V and J are TRBV4-2 and TRBJ1-5, with D tentatively TRBD1 (6 bases). The CDR3 runs 16 residues. V was pared by 0 bases and J by 1 base, with 10 bases between. Germline CDR1 and CDR2: LGHNA and YNFKEQ. In DNA form, the CDR3 reads TGTGCCAGCAGCCAAGAAGGGCAGGGGAGCAATCAGCCCCAGCATTTT. Protein: CASSQEGQGSNQPQHF.

V gene TRBV2 combines with J gene TRBJ2-2; D remains ambiguous. Germline V gene lookup returns CDR1 SNHLY and CDR2 FYNNEI. The V and J ends lost 1 base and 6 bases respectively, with 3 bases between them. This CDR3 is 12 amino acids long. Here the CDR3 DNA reads TGTGCCAGCAGTGAAGGAGCCGGGGAGCTGTTTTTT. Residues: CASSEGAGELFF. Combining the CDR3 with reference TRBV2 and TRBJ2-2 gives the whole variable domain EPEVTQTPSHQVTQMGQEVILRCVPISNHLYFYWYRQILGQKVEFLVSFYNNEISEKSEIFDDQFSVERPDGSNFTLKIRSTKLEDSAMYFCASSEGAGELFFGEGSRLTVL.

This chain connects TRBV28 to TRBJ2-1, with TRBD2 matching over 7 bases. Germline CDR1 and CDR2: MDHEN and SYDVKM. Unmatched junction bases numbered 9, after V lost 4 bases and J lost 3 bases. The CDR3 runs to 16 residues. Here the CDR3 reads CASSSKLAAIYNEQFF. In DNA form, the CDR3 reads TGTGCCAGCAGTTCGAAGCTAGCGGCAATCTACAATGAGCAGTTCTTC.

The rearrangement joins TRBV7-3 to TRBJ1-5; 11 nucleotides line up with TRBD1. With V trimmed by 5 bases and J by 0 bases, 12 bases remained unmatched. Germline assignment: CDR1 SGHTA and CDR2 FQGTGA. The CDR3 totals 19 residues. The DNA for the CDR3 is TGTGCCAGCAGCACCATATGGACAGGGGGCATATCTAGCAATCAGCCCCAGCATTTT. Protein product: CASSTIWTGGISSNQPQHF.

The chain couples TRBV4-3 to TRBJ1-2, with D perhaps matching TRBD1 (6 bases). Trimming removed 1 base at V and 2 bases at J, with 8 bases between. CDR1 and CDR2 (germline): LGHNA, YSLEER. This CDR3 is built from 14 residues. The CDR3 loop reads CASSQVQGNYGYTF. As DNA, the CDR3 is TGCGCCAGCAGCCAAGTCCAGGGGAACTATGGCTACACCTTC.

This clone was observed once. The CDR3 loop reads CASSHRAGLLYGYTF. In DNA form, the CDR3 reads TGTGCCAGCAGCCACCGGGCCGGACTCCTCTATGGCTACACCTTC. The V call is TRBV7-2, the J call TRBJ1-2; D unresolved. Germline V lookup: CDR1 SGHTA, CDR2 FQGNSA. The CDR3 runs 15 residues. V lost 5 bases and J lost 4, with 17 bases in between.

J is TRBJ2-7 and V is TRBV18; 8 bases align to TRBD2. The CDR3 contains 12 residues. V shed 3 bases, J shed 6 bases, and the junction held 1 base outside the gene matches. Germline CDR1 reads KGHSH; CDR2 reads LQKENI. The DNA for the CDR3 is TGTGCCAGCTCACCTCGGGGGGGCGAGCAGTACGTC. Translating it yields CASSPRGGEQYV.

The chain combines TRBV7-9 with TRBJ2-1; 10 bases agree with TRBD1. Germline lookup yields CDR1 SEHNR and CDR2 FQNEAQ (reference sequence). The CDR3 runs 15 residues. V lost 6 bases, J lost 7 bases, and 9 bases stayed unmatched. CDR3 DNA: TGTGCCAGCAGGGTCTCCGGGACAGGGGAGAATGAGCAGTTCTTC. Protein: CASRVSGTGENEQFF.

The CDR3 here is CASTAVVLSGEQYF. The CDR3, as DNA: TGTGCCAGCACCGCGGTGGTCCTCTCGGGAGAGCAGTACTTC. This chain connects TRBV2 to TRBJ2-7; possible D gene TRBD2, 5 bases. This CDR3 comprises 14 residues. With 7 bases removed from V and 7 bases from J, the gap between germline ends came to 20 bases. Germline lookup yields CDR1 SNHLY and CDR2 FYNNEI.

This clone was detected only once. This sequence joins TRBV5-5 and TRBJ1-6; perhaps TRBD1 as D (6 bases). Germline V lookup: CDR1 SGHKS, CDR2 YYEKEE (reference sequence). V was pared by 4 bases and J by 3 bases, with 11 bases between. The CDR3 has 15 amino acids. The CDR3 loop reads CASSNGQIYNSPLHF. The CDR3, as DNA: TGTGCCAGCAGCAACGGACAGATCTATAATTCACCCCTCCACTTT.

The chain links TRBV2 to TRBJ1-2; perhaps TRBD1 as D (6 bases). From germline, CDR1 is SNHLY and CDR2 FYNNEI. V lost 6 bases and J lost 2, with 10 bases in between. This CDR3 spans 13 amino acids. The CDR3 DNA reads as TGTGCCAGCAGGGGCACAGGGAACTATGGCTACACCTTC. Protein sequence: CASRGTGNYGYTF. Full variable domain (missing parts from reference TRBV2 and TRBJ1-2): EPEVTQTPSHQVTQMGQEVILRCVPISNHLYFYWYRQILGQKVEFLVSFYNNEISEKSEIFDDQFSVERPDGSNFTLKIRSTKLEDSAMYFCASRGTGNYGYTFGSGTRLTVV.

The chain combines TRBV28 with TRBJ2-2, with 8 nucleotides matching TRBD1. V lost 8 bases, J lost 0 bases, and 5 bases stayed unmatched. The CDR3 is 15 amino acids. Germline loops: CDR1 MDHEN, CDR2 SYDVKM. Here the CDR3 reads CASAGGPSNTGELFF. The DNA for the CDR3 is TGTGCCAGCGCAGGGGGCCCCTCGAACACCGGGGAGCTGTTTTTT.

The CDR3: CASSPGGQGALANYGYTF. In nucleotides, the CDR3 is TGCGCCAGCAGCCCAGGAGGACAGGGGGCGCTAGCTAACTATGGCTACACCTTC. The genes are TRBV4-3 and TRBJ1-2; 11 positions match TRBD1. V was clipped by 4 bases and J by 0 bases; unmatched bases: 10. This CDR3 spans 18 amino acids. Per germline, CDR1 LGHNA and CDR2 YSLEER.

V is TRBV6-2 or TRBV6-3 and J is TRBJ2-2; 11 nucleotides match TRBD2. This CDR3 region has 17 residues. Germline V gene sequence: CDR1 MNHEY, CDR2 SVGEGT. V shed 2 bases and J 5 bases; nucleotides not matched to a gene: 7. CDR3 sequence (DNA): TGTGCCAGCAGTTACCGTACTAGCGGGGGACGGACCGGGGAGCTGTTTTTT. This sequence encodes CASSYRTSGGRTGELFF.

V is TRBV5-8 and J is TRBJ1-3; D gene uncertain. Germline assignment: CDR1 SGHTS and CDR2 YDEGEE. Deletions cut 0 bases from V and 5 bases from J, with 15 bases between. The CDR3 extends over 16 amino acids. The CDR3 nucleotides are TGTGCCAGCAGCTTGGCCAACGGGGTTCTTCGAAACACCATATATTTT. The encoded protein is CASSLANGVLRNTIYF.

This CDR3 reads CASSQGGGKNYGYTF. DNA for the CDR3: TGTGCCAGCAGCCAAGGCGGGGGCAAGAACTATGGCTACACCTTC. The rearrangement joins TRBV4-2 to TRBJ1-2, with D possibly matching TRBD1 (6 bases). The germline V gene has CDR1 LGHNA and CDR2 YNFKEQ. With 1 base removed from V and 2 bases from J, the gap between germline ends came to 11 bases. The CDR3 is made up of 15 amino acids.

The rearrangement links TRBV5-5 to TRBJ1-6; 9 bases are shared with TRBD1. V lost 0 bases and J lost 7; bases outside the gene matches: 2. CDR1 SGHKS and CDR2 YYEKEE come from the germline V gene (reference sequence). This CDR3 is 15 amino acids long. The CDR3 sequence is CASSLGGTGNSPLHF. Here the CDR3 DNA reads TGTGCCAGCAGCTTGGGGGGGACAGGGAATTCACCCCTCCACTTT.

J is TRBJ1-2 and V is TRBV27; TRBD1 agrees at 7 bases. This CDR3 contains 14 residues. V shed 6 bases, J shed 3 bases, and the junction held 7 bases outside the gene matches. Germline CDR1 and CDR2: MNHEY and SMNVEV (reference sequence). DNA of the CDR3: TGTGCCAGCAGAAAACCCGGGACAGACTATGGCTACACCTTC. This encodes CASRKPGTDYGYTF.

V usage is TRBV4-2 and J usage is TRBJ2-3; 13 nucleotides match TRBD2. CDR1 is LGHNA and CDR2 is YNFKEQ in the germline V gene. The trim removed 2 bases at V and 5 bases at J, leaving 1 base unmatched. This CDR3 is 15 amino acids long. The CDR3 DNA reads as TGTGCCAGCAGCCAACGACTAGCGGGGGGAGATACGCAGTATTTT. It encodes CASSQRLAGGDTQYF.

The chain is built from TRBV7-9 and TRBJ1-4; D unresolved. The CDR3 runs 15 residues. The ends were cut back, 1 base at V and 5 bases at J, with 11 bases in the middle. Germline CDR1 reads SEHNR; CDR2 reads FQNEAQ (reference sequence). The DNA for the CDR3 is TGTGCCAGCAGCTTAGAAGGCGGCCAAAATGAAAAACTGTTTTTT. Translated: CASSLEGGQNEKLFF.

The V and J genes are TRBV7-3 and TRBJ2-2, with D hard to call. The CDR3 spans 15 residues. V dropped 0 bases and J dropped 5 bases, with 10 bases sitting between them. Per germline, CDR1 SGHTA and CDR2 FQGTGA. Here the CDR3 DNA reads TGTGCCAGCAGCTTAACGGCGGCAACTACCGGGGAGCTGTTTTTT. This gives the protein CASSLTAATTGELFF.

This clone was picked up a small number of times. This chain uses TRBV10-2 with TRBJ2-1; 10 nucleotides line up with TRBD2. The CDR3 runs to 16 residues. J gave up 0 bases and V 6 bases, and 5 bases lay outside the gene matches. Germline V gene lookup returns CDR1 WSHSY and CDR2 SAAADI. CDR3 coding DNA: TGCGCCAGCAGCGGGACTAGCGCCGGCTCCTACAATGAGCAGTTCTTC. This codes for CASSGTSAGSYNEQFF.

This CDR3 reads CASNKQGFTEAFF. The CDR3 DNA is TGTGCCAGTAATAAACAGGGTTTCACTGAAGCTTTCTTT. The gene calls are TRBV19 and TRBJ1-1; D is perhaps TRBD1 (6 bases). The CDR3 totals 13 residues. The V end lost 7 bases, the J end lost 4 bases, and 13 bases lay between the germline ends. Germline V gene data show CDR1 as LNHDA and CDR2 as SQIVND (reference sequence). The variable domain in full, with the rest retrieved from reference TRBV19 and TRBJ1-1, is DGGITQSPKYLFRKEGQNVTLSCEQNLNHDAMYWYRQDPGQGLRLIYYSQIVNDFQKGDIAEGYSVSREKKESFPLTVTSAQKNPTAFYLCASNKQGFTEAFFGQGTRLTVV.